Following are 5 T cell receptor beta chains from one sample sequenced in a study of blood T cells in healthy people across ages. Next came a second PCR, run for roughly 6 to 11 cycles, which used a sample-barcoded 5' primer along with a J-beta primer mix. MiXCR, applied by TCRdb to the 5' RACE reads, yields one record per CDR3 protein. The sample has 500,000 to 600,000 distinct CDR3 sequences, 27% seen once. Sequenced material: blood. Receptors were obtained from a woman aged 70-85 years in good health.

In this sample, this clonotype turned up a few times. J is TRBJ2-2 and V is TRBV2; D is ambiguous. Deletions cut 3 bases from V and 3 bases from J, with 8 bases between. Germline V CDR1 and CDR2: SNHLY, FYNNEI. This CDR3 spans 14 amino acids. CDR3 in DNA: TGTGCCAGCAGTGAGGGCAGACACACCGGGGAGCTGTTTTTT. It codes for CASSEGRHTGELFF.

The CDR3 region has the DNA TGTGCCAGCAGCGTAGCTAGCGGGGGTGCGAATGAGCAGTTCTTC. It encodes CASSVASGGANEQFF. This chain connects TRBV9 to TRBJ2-1; 10 bases are shared with TRBD2. V trimming: 0 bases; J trimming: 7 bases; junction bases outside the gene matches: 4. Germline assignment: CDR1 SGDLS and CDR2 YYNGEE. The CDR3 consists of 15 residues. Supplemented by reference TRBV9 and TRBJ2-1, the full variable domain reads DSGVTQTPKHLITATGQRVTLRCSPRSGDLSVYWYQQSLDQGLQFLIQYYNGEERAKGNILERFSAQQFPDLHSELNLSSLELGDSALYFCASSVASGGANEQFFGPGTRLTVL.

In this sample, this clonotype turned up a few times. The rearrangement joins TRBV29-1 to TRBJ1-2; TRBD1 might be the D (5 bases). Germline CDR1 reads SQVTM; CDR2 reads ANQGSEA. V was trimmed by 6 bases and J by 5 bases, leaving 19 bases between them. The CDR3 extends over 14 amino acids. Written as DNA, the CDR3 is TGCAGCGTCCCCCTTGGGCAGGGATTTTATGGCTACACCTTC. Translation: CSVPLGQGFYGYTF.

This clonotype came up a few times. The V and J genes are TRBV4-2 and TRBJ2-6; D gene ambiguous. The CDR3 sequence is 16 residues long. Germline V gene lookup returns CDR1 LGHNA and CDR2 YNFKEQ. V was cut by 0 bases and J by 0 bases, with 6 bases left in between. CDR3 DNA sequence: TGTGCCAGCAGCCAAGAATCGCACTCTGGGGCCAACGTCCTGACTTTC. Translation gives CASSQESHSGANVLTF.

This clonotype is medium-sized (0.01 to 0.1%) in the sample. The chain uses TRBV20-1 and TRBJ1-6; 7 nucleotides align to TRBD1. The CDR3 spans 17 residues. CDR1 is DFQATT, CDR2 SNEGSKA, per germline (reference sequence). Trimming at V came to 0 bases and at J to 2 bases, leaving 7 bases not matched to a gene. The CDR3 loop reads CSARDFRGPAYNSPLHF. The CDR3 DNA reads TGCAGTGCTAGAGATTTTAGGGGGCCAGCCTATAATTCACCCCTCCACTTT.